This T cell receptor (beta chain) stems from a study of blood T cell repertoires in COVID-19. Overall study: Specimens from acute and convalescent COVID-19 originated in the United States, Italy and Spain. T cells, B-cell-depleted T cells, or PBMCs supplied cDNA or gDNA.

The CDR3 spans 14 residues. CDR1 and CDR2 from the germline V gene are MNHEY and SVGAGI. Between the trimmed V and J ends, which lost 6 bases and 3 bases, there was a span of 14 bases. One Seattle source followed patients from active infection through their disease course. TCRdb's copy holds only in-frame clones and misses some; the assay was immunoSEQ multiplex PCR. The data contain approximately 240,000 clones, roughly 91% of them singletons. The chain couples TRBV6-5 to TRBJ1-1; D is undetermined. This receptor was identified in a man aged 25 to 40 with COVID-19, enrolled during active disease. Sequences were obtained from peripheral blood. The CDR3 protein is CASSSGQVYTEAFF. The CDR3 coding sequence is TGTGCCAGCAGCAGCGGGCAGGTGTACACTGAAGCTTTCTTT.